This T cell receptor (beta chain) was recorded in a study of blood T cell repertoires in COVID-19 (dated by TCRdb to the early 2020s). About the study as a whole: Samples covering the acute and convalescent phases of COVID-19 were provided by collaborators in the United States, Italy and Spain. The material from the prospective study consisted of cDNA or gDNA derived from T cells, B-cell-depleted T cells, or PBMCs. The dataset comprised deeply sampled blood TCRbeta repertoires from subjects exposed to, actively infected with, or recovered from COVID-19. A freely available public database, intended as a resource for researchers studying the immune response to SARS-CoV-2, is where the repertoires were released. Samples came from the ongoing ImmuneRACE study (first 160 participants) plus 1,254 subjects from 6 global collaborators. The sample metadata nearly always contained a de-identified subject ID, COVID-19 status, age in years and sex. Where HLA class I and class II types were available, the types were taken from metadata supplied by the sample provider, not from assay-based typing. What the research found in general, with its limitations: The quantity of clinical and demographic metadata differed by source and by participant and was supplied without curation.

The collaborating institutions used their own protocols to collect whole blood in K2EDTA tubes. For TCRbeta analysis, collaborators shipped samples as frozen whole blood, isolated PBMCs, or DNA extracted from either of those sample types. On this clone itself: Its antigen target is currently unknown. There are no base qualities to consult, and no much larger clone falls within one base.

Reading from cysteine to phenylalanine, the CDR3 counts 15 amino acids. CDR3 DNA is the only sequence kept; it has 45 bases, read in frame from the first base. V is clipped by 4 bases and J by 11 bases, and the sequence between their germline boundaries is 21 bases long. CDR1 and CDR2, looked up from the germline V gene, are MNHEY and SVGAGI. The immunoSEQ Assay, a bias-controlled multiplex PCR, was used to amplify TCRbeta CDR3 regions from genomic DNA. Under the source paper's analysis protocol: The number of nucleated cells in each sample was estimated from the amplification of reference gene primers within the assay. To quantify the absolute abundance of each unique TCRbeta CDR3 rearrangement, sequence reads were collapsed and filtered. Productive Simpson clonality was computed per sample as the square root of Simpson's diversity index over productive rearrangements. Drawn from immuneACCESS, this table holds only the in-frame rearrangements with V and J called that TCRdb kept. Clones are partly lost; checked studies trace under half to an unresolved V gene and leave the rest unexplained. The V and J calls and clone size are taken from that table; D and trimming were inferred from the DNA. The table for this sample lists 100,000 to 150,000 clones; over 65% of them were counted only once. Around 6.6% of the sample lies in the top ten.

The chain is encoded by TRBV6-5 joined to TRBJ1-5, with TRBD1 as a weak D call on 6 bases. The sample taken for sequencing was peripheral blood. The sequence derives from a man aged 65 to 85 with acute or convalescent COVID-19. CDR3 region: CASSFSGTWDGTQHF. The DNA sequence follows: TGTGCCAGCAGTTTCTCCGGGACATGGGACGGGACCCAGCATTTT.